These 19 T cell receptor beta chains were sequenced from one sample in a study of blood T cell repertoires in COVID-19. The repertoire was sequenced with immunoSEQ multiplex PCR; TCRdb's copy has only in-frame clones and lacks some. Of fewer than 250,000 clones listed, 75% to 90% are singletons. The material sequenced was peripheral blood. Receptors were obtained from a middle-aged man with acute or convalescent COVID-19.

The chain links TRBV25-1 to TRBJ2-3; 7 positions match TRBD1. The CDR3 has 14 residues. Trimming cost V 5 bases and J 1 base; bases outside gene matches: 3. Per germline, CDR1 MGHDK and CDR2 SYGVNS. CDR3 in amino acids: CASSLTGGTDTQYF. CDR3 DNA: TGTGCCAGCAGTCTTACAGGGGGCACAGATACGCAGTATTTT.

The DNA for the CDR3 is TGTGCCAGCAGCCCACACAGTGGGGGAGGGCGTGAAAAACTGTTTTTT. Translating it yields CASSPHSGGGREKLFF. The V and J genes are TRBV7-9 and TRBJ1-4; D may be TRBD1 (5 bases). This CDR3 has 16 residues. The V end lost 5 bases, the J end lost 7 bases, and 20 bases lay between the germline ends. CDR1 and CDR2 (germline): SEHNR, FQNEAQ (reference sequence).

V is TRBV19 and J is TRBJ1-1; 9 bases line up with TRBD1. J gave up 4 bases and V 7 bases, and 13 bases lay outside the gene matches. The CDR3 is 16 residues long. Germline V gene data show CDR1 as LNHDA and CDR2 as SQIVND (reference sequence). The CDR3 DNA reads as TGTGCCAGTACCTATAGCCACAGGGGGCTGGGCACTGAAGCTTTCTTT. Encoded protein: CASTYSHRGLGTEAFF.

This clone was observed a few times. This chain links TRBV5-1 with TRBJ2-7; 8 bases align to TRBD2. After removal of 2 bases from V and 4 bases from J, the junction contained 5 bases not matched to a gene. Germline V gene data show CDR1 as SGHRS and CDR2 as YFSETQ. The CDR3 consists of 14 residues. CDR3 loop: CASSFSSGSYEQYF. CDR3 coding DNA: TGCGCCAGCAGCTTTTCCAGCGGGAGTTACGAGCAGTACTTC.

The V gene is TRBV7-9, the J gene TRBJ2-5; 7 bases map to TRBD1. CDR1 SEHNR and CDR2 FQNEAQ come from the germline V gene (reference sequence). Trimming removed 0 bases from V and 4 bases from J; junction bases left unmatched: 11. This CDR3 spans 17 amino acids. As DNA, the CDR3 is TGTGCCAGCAGCTTAGCGATCTCGAGGGACAGTAGAGAGACCCAGTACTTC. This encodes CASSLAISRDSRETQYF.

The chain links TRBV28 to TRBJ1-2, with 10 bases fitting TRBD1. This CDR3 comprises 14 residues. Germline V CDR1 and CDR2: MDHEN, SYDVKM. V shed 3 bases and J 6 bases; nucleotides not matched to a gene: 4. The DNA of the CDR3 is TGTGCCAGCAGTTTGACGACAGGGGGCAATGGCTACACCTTC. As protein: CASSLTTGGNGYTF.

The V and J genes are TRBV27 and TRBJ2-1, with D perhaps matching TRBD2 (6 bases). CDR1 MNHEY and CDR2 SMNVEV come from the germline V gene (reference sequence). V lost 6 bases and J 3 bases, leaving 18 bases between the germline ends. CDR3 length: 16 amino acids. The CDR3: CASSPSAGNFYNEQFF. The CDR3 DNA reads as TGTGCCAGCAGCCCCAGTGCGGGAAACTTCTACAATGAGCAGTTCTTC.

This clone turned up a few times. This rearrangement joins TRBV19 to TRBJ2-2, with 8 bases that match TRBD2. CDR1 LNHDA and CDR2 SQIVND come from the germline V gene (reference sequence). After removal of 3 bases from V and 4 bases from J, the junction contained 7 bases not matched to a gene. The CDR3 is 16 amino acids. CDR3 protein: CASSMRGTRGTGELFF. CDR3 DNA: TGTGCCAGTAGTATGAGGGGGACTAGAGGCACCGGGGAGCTGTTTTTT.

The V call is TRBV7-2, the J call TRBJ2-5, with 9 bases identical to TRBD2. With V trimmed by 5 bases and J by 2 bases, 6 bases remained unmatched. CDR3 size: 15 residues. The V gene's germline CDR1 is SGHTA and CDR2 FQGNSA. CDR3 protein: CASSPRTSEQETQYF. CDR3 coding DNA: TGTGCCAGCAGCCCCCGGACTAGCGAACAAGAGACCCAGTACTTC.

The chain couples TRBV4-3 to TRBJ2-1; D possibly corresponds to TRBD2 (6 bases). The CDR3 is 15 amino acids. Germline CDR1 and CDR2: LGHNA and YSLEER. The V end was cut by 4 bases, the J end by 0 bases, with 10 bases between. The CDR3 coding sequence is TGCGCCAGCAGCCTCCGACTAGGCTCCTACAATGAGCAGTTCTTC. It encodes CASSLRLGSYNEQFF.

The chain is built from TRBV5-1 and TRBJ2-3; possibly TRBD2 for D (6 bases). The germline gives CDR1 SGHRS, CDR2 YFSETQ. This CDR3 is built from 16 residues. Trimming cost V 1 base and J 2 bases, with 14 bases left between them. Written as DNA, the CDR3 is TGCGCCAGCAGCTTGCGGGCTGCGGGAACCACAGATACGCAGTATTTT. It is translated as CASSLRAAGTTDTQYF.

This sequence joins TRBV28 and TRBJ1-1; D possibly corresponds to TRBD1 (5 bases). Trimming stripped 4 bases from V and 4 bases from J, with 7 bases between. The CDR3 contains 12 residues. Per germline, CDR1 MDHEN and CDR2 SYDVKM. The CDR3 nucleotides read TGTGCCAGCAGTTCCGACAGCACTGAAGCTTTCTTT. Translation: CASSSDSTEAFF.

The chain employs TRBV28 and TRBJ2-7; TRBD1 might be the D (6 bases). CDR3 length equals 17 residues. Deletions cut 3 bases from V and 6 bases from J, with 24 bases between. Germline CDR1 is MDHEN and CDR2 is SYDVKM. CDR3 in DNA: TGTGCCAGCAGTTTCCCCACGACAGGCGGCCCATTGGCCGAGCAGTACTTC. It is translated as CASSFPTTGGPLAEQYF.

This clone turned up a few times. V and J are TRBV3-1 (or the pseudogene TRBV3-2) and TRBJ1-6; the D gene is possibly TRBD1 (5 bases). The CDR3 is made up of 14 amino acids. Germline CDR1 and CDR2: LGHDT and YNNKEL (reference sequence). V was clipped by 4 bases and J by 5 bases, with 9 bases between them. The CDR3 DNA follows: TGTGCCAGCAGCCCGACAGTTAATAATTCACCCCTCCACTTT. This codes for CASSPTVNNSPLHF.

The chain combines TRBV7-2 with TRBJ1-2, with 8 bases that match TRBD1. In germline, CDR1 is SGHTA, CDR2 FQGNSA. V lost 3 bases to trimming and J lost 5 bases; unmatched junction nucleotides: 8. The CDR3 has 15 amino acids. Here the CDR3 DNA reads TGTGCCAGCAGCTTTGCAGGGGGCCTCGGATATGGCTACACCTTC. Its translation is CASSFAGGLGYGYTF.

The J gene is TRBJ2-3, the V gene TRBV3-1 (or the pseudogene TRBV3-2); TRBD2 agrees at 8 bases. Germline V CDR1 and CDR2: LGHDT, YNNKEL (reference sequence). This CDR3 comprises 17 residues. Trimming cost V 2 bases and J 1 base; bases outside gene matches: 8. CDR3 DNA sequence: TGTGCCAGCAGCCAATTGAATCAGGGACTAGGCACAGATACGCAGTATTTT. The encoded protein is CASSQLNQGLGTDTQYF.

This clone was counted a few times. A read error may account for a junction end that differs from germline. V usage is TRBV6-2 or TRBV6-3 and J usage is TRBJ1-2; 7 nucleotides match TRBD1. The CDR3 is 15 amino acids. Germline assignment: CDR1 MNHEY and CDR2 SVGEGT. The CDR3 loop reads CASTYSGGANYGYTF. In nucleotides, the CDR3 is TGTGCCAGCACTTACTCAGGGGGAGCTAACTATGGCTACACCTTC.

V and J are TRBV5-1 and TRBJ1-4, with 8 bases aligning to TRBD1. Unmatched junction bases numbered 7, after V lost 4 bases and J lost 2 bases. This CDR3 has 16 residues. Germline CDR1 reads SGHRS; CDR2 reads YFSETQ. CDR3 nucleotides: TGCGCCAGCAGCCCAGGACAGGGAGGCACTAATGAAAAACTGTTTTTT. This encodes CASSPGQGGTNEKLFF.

The chain has TRBV28 and TRBJ1-1; possible D gene TRBD1, 5 bases. Germline V gene sequence: CDR1 MDHEN, CDR2 SYDVKM. This CDR3 region has 13 residues. The germline V and J ends were trimmed by 5 bases and 5 bases, with 12 bases remaining between them. The CDR3 DNA sequence: TGTGCCAGCAGTACCCAGGGTTTAACTGAAGCTTTCTTT. Translating gives CASSTQGLTEAFF. Drawing the rest from reference TRBV28 and TRBJ1-1, the complete variable domain is DVKVTQSSRYLVKRTGEKVFLECVQDMDHENMFWYRQDPGLGLRLIYFSYDVKMKEKGDIPEGYSVSREKKERFSLILESASTNQTSMYLCASSTQGLTEAFFGQGTRLTVV.